The 5 T cell receptor beta chains given below trace back to one sample, sequenced in a study of T cell responses to AZD1222 COVID-19 vaccine. This table comes from immunoSEQ multiplex PCR, and its TCRdb copy is limited to in-frame clones, with some not included. The sample has about 83,000 clones, 88% seen once. This specimen was peripheral blood, taken on day 0 of MenACWY control vaccination. These receptors came from an adult in good health.

This chain connects TRBV6-5 to TRBJ2-7; 11 bases map to TRBD2. V lost 6 bases, J lost 2 bases, and 6 bases stayed unmatched. Germline CDR1 and CDR2: MNHEY and SVGAGI. CDR3 length: 15 amino acids. The CDR3 coding sequence is TGTGCCAGCAGCGTACTAGCGGGAGAAGCCTACGAGCAGTACTTC. Residues: CASSVLAGEAYEQYF.

The rearrangement joins TRBV4-3 to TRBJ2-5; TRBD2 agrees at 7 bases. Trimming took 4 bases from V and 3 from J; bases not matched to a gene: 8. The germline CDR1 and CDR2 sequences are LGHNA and YSLEER. The CDR3 length is 15 residues. As DNA, the CDR3 is TGCGCCAGCAGCCTGAGCGGGGTACAAGAAGAGACCCAGTACTTC. This codes for CASSLSGVQEETQYF.

The chain has TRBV21-1 and TRBJ1-3; TRBD1, the table's D call, lacks a check against the DNA. TRBV21-1 is recorded as a pseudogene. CDR3 length: 16 residues. The CDR3 here is CASIGVTPSSGNTIYF. The CDR3 DNA reads as TGTGCCAGCATAGGGGTCACCCCAAGCTCTGGAAACACCATATATTTT.

CDR3 coding DNA: TGTGCCAGCAGTTTATTCATGGGCGGGAGTAGCAATGAGCAGTTCTTC. Encoded protein: CASSLFMGGSSNEQFF. The chain carries TRBV27 and TRBJ2-1; 7 bases match TRBD2. The V segment lost 1 base and the J segment 6 bases; nucleotides outside the gene matches: 9. Germline lookup yields CDR1 MNHEY and CDR2 SMNVEV (reference sequence). CDR3 length: 16 amino acids.

This chain uses TRBV19 with TRBJ1-5, with TRBD1 as a possible D gene (5 bases). The length of the CDR3 is 15 residues. Germline V gene data show CDR1 as LNHDA and CDR2 as SQIVND (reference sequence). Trimming pared 1 base from V and 3 bases from J, leaving 10 bases between. The CDR3 loop reads CASSIVRGNNQPQHF. The CDR3 coding sequence is TGTGCCAGTAGTATAGTGCGGGGGAACAATCAGCCCCAGCATTTT.